This is a list of T cell receptor beta chains from one sample in a study of cytomegalovirus exposure and HLA in healthy donors. Generated by immunoSEQ multiplex PCR, the TCRdb table keeps only in-frame clones and is missing some. The data show approximately 130,000 clones, with 75% to 90% seen just once and under 8.5% held by the top ten. The specimen sequenced was PBMCs. The receptors were gathered from a woman aged 25 to 39 in good health and CMV-seropositive. Both conserved end residues are part of each CDR3. D genes are given only for firm matches. The size of a clone is reported for some rows only, either as once, few or many, or as a class for expanded clones.

D,J,V,size,CDR3,DNA
TRBD2,TRBJ2-1,TRBV18,-,CASSPPERGGREQFF,TGTGCCAGCTCACCACCTGAGCGGGGGGGCCGCGAGCAGTTCTTC
TRBD1,TRBJ1-2,TRBV6-4,once,CASSTGTGYGYTF,TGTGCCAGCTCAACCGGGACAGGCTATGGCTACACCTTC
TRBD1,TRBJ2-7,TRBV29-1,once,CSVEVAGQGAYEQYF,TGCAGCGTTGAAGTCGCGGGACAGGGAGCCTACGAGCAGTACTTC
TRBD1,TRBJ1-1,TRBV28,-,CASRGRDRGYTEAFF,TGTGCCAGCAGGGGCCGGGACAGGGGATACACTGAAGCTTTCTTT
TRBD1,TRBJ2-7,TRBV18,-,CASSSWDRVYEQYF,TGTGCCAGCTCATCTTGGGACAGGGTCTACGAGCAGTACTTC
-,TRBJ1-6,TRBV25-1,-,CASSGRRLRNSPLHF,TGTGCCAGCAGTGGTAGGAGGTTACGGAATTCACCCCTCCACTTT
-,TRBJ2-5,TRBV2,-,CASSEERFGGSKETQYF,TGTGCCAGCAGTGAAGAAAGATTCGGAGGGTCGAAGGAGACCCAGTACTTC
TRBD1,TRBJ1-5,TRBV6-6,-,CASSPLDRNQPQHF,TGTGCCAGCAGCCCCTTGGACAGGAATCAGCCCCAGCATTTT
-,TRBJ1-1,TRBV7-9,-,CASSFRRTHEAFF,TGTGCCAGCAGCTTCAGACGGACACACGAAGCTTTCTTT
-,TRBJ2-1,TRBV10-1,-,CASWGQTAYNEQFF,TGCGCCAGCTGGGGCCAGACAGCCTACAATGAGCAGTTCTTC
TRBD1,TRBJ1-2,TRBV5-6,-,CASSSTRAGGYPPHGYTF,TGTGCCAGCAGCTCGACCAGGGCAGGGGGCTATCCGCCCCATGGCTACACCTTC
TRBD1,TRBJ1-1,TRBV23-1,-,CASSQHPGTAKNTEAFF,TGCGCCAGCAGTCAACACCCCGGGACAGCCAAGAACACTGAAGCTTTCTTT
-,TRBJ1-1,TRBV18,-,CASSPDQGNTEAFF,TGTGCCAGCTCACCGGATCAGGGGAACACTGAAGCTTTCTTT
TRBD1,TRBJ1-2,TRBV28,-,CASVTRDRVNYGYTF,TGTGCCAGCGTGACGCGGGACAGGGTTAACTATGGCTACACCTTC
-,TRBJ1-1,TRBV28,-,CASPGGTEAFF,TGTGCCAGTCCTGGGGGGACTGAAGCTTTCTTT
-,TRBJ2-5,TRBV5-4,few,CASSAGVQETQYF,TGTGCCAGCAGCGCAGGGGTACAAGAGACCCAGTACTTC
TRBD2,TRBJ2-1,TRBV7-2,-,CASSPGGGGNEQFF,TGTGCCAGCAGCCCGGGTGGGGGGGGTAATGAGCAGTTCTTC
-,TRBJ2-7,TRBV13,-,CASSLGQAAEQYF,TGTGCCAGCAGCTTGGGTCAGGCAGCAGAGCAGTACTTC
-,TRBJ1-2,TRBV5-1,-,CASSSLPGARGGYTF,TGCGCCAGCAGCTCCCTCCCAGGGGCCCGAGGGGGCTACACCTTC
-,TRBJ2-1,TRBV7-9,-,CASSSWPQGRRIGNEQFF,TGTGCCAGCAGCTCCTGGCCACAGGGTAGGAGAATAGGGAATGAGCAGTTCTTC
-,TRBJ1-1,TRBV11-2,-,CASSSSPEAFF,TGTGCCAGCAGCTCGAGCCCTGAAGCTTTCTTT
TRBD1,TRBJ2-1,TRBV5-1,few,CASSLAGTGGFNEQFF,TGCGCCAGCAGCTTGGCTGGGACAGGGGGGTTCAATGAGCAGTTCTTC
-,TRBJ2-5,TRBV2,-,CASSLQETQYF,TGTGCCAGCAGTCTCCAAGAGACCCAGTACTTC
-,TRBJ2-5,TRBV7-7,once,CASSFRLVRETQYF,TGTGCTAGCAGCTTTCGACTAGTGAGGGAGACCCAGTACTTC
TRBD1,TRBJ1-1,TRBV5-6,-,CASSLEDRGEAFF,TGTGCCAGCAGCTTGGAGGACAGGGGTGAAGCTTTCTTT
-,TRBJ2-5,TRBV5-1,-,CASSLVPGQETQYF,TGCGCCAGCAGCTTGGTGCCGGGACAAGAGACCCAGTACTTC
TRBD2,TRBJ2-5,TRBV5-1,-,CASSLTSGGVQETQYF,TGCGCCAGCAGCTTGACTAGCGGGGGGGTACAAGAGACCCAGTACTTC
-,TRBJ2-4,TRBV30,-,CAWSVQGGNIQYF,TGTGCCTGGAGTGTACAAGGGGGTAACATTCAGTACTTC
-,TRBJ1-6,TRBV7-9,-,CASSSTDNSPLHF,TGTGCCAGCAGCTCTACAGATAATTCACCCCTCCACTTT
-,TRBJ1-2,TRBV7-9,-,CASSLGYGGGYTF,TGTGCCAGCAGCTTGGGGTATGGAGGGGGCTACACCTTC